This T cell receptor (beta chain) was profiled in a study of blood T cell repertoires in COVID-19. The overall study: Researchers got acute and convalescent COVID-19 samples from the United States, Italy and Spain. The analysed material was cDNA or gDNA that came from T cells, B-cell-depleted T cells, or PBMCs.

Per the original methods: Reference gene primer amplification in the assay estimated nucleated cell counts. Data came from immunoSEQ multiplex PCR; TCRdb stores just in-frame clones and leaves some out. V and J calls and clone size are those listed in that table; D and trimming were worked out from the DNA. The table lists 130,000 to 150,000 clones, more than 75% of them singletons, with about 37% in the top ten. Germline values: CDR1 SGHTS, CDR2 YDEGEE. The CDR3 has 15 residues. V was clipped by 0 bases and J by 2 bases; unmatched bases: 2. The chain uses TRBV5-8 and TRBJ2-7; 10 bases are shared with TRBD1. This sequence was found in a man over 45 who had recovered from COVID-19. Sequencing used peripheral blood. The DNA for the CDR3 is TGTGCCAGCAGCTTGGGACAGGGGGCTCCCTACGAGCAGTACTTC. Amino acids: CASSLGQGAPYEQYF.